This TCR beta chain was recovered during a study of graft-versus-host responses after intestinal transplantation. About the study: Each patient got anti-thymocyte globulin induction, then tacrolimus and steroids for around 3 years.

CDR1 and CDR2 (germline): KGHSH, LQKENI. The CDR3 is made up of 15 amino acids. Between the trimmed V and J ends, which lost 6 bases and 2 bases, there was a span of 14 bases. Clones were read by immunoSEQ multiplex PCR, and TCRdb kept only the in-frame ones, dropping some. The table records 23,000 or so clones, almost 40% of them present only once. The receptor was isolated from a human patient who received an intestinal transplant. The specimen comprised alloreactive CD4+ T cells from a mixed lymphocyte reaction culture, sampled before intestinal transplant. Subset indicated: CFSE-low proliferating T cells sorted from roughly six-day pre-transplant mixed lymphocyte reaction (GvH or HvG direction). The chain recombines TRBV18 with TRBJ1-3, with unresolved D. CDR3 protein: CASSLGALAGNTIYF. The CDR3 region has the DNA TGTGCCAGCTCCCTTGGAGCCTTGGCTGGAAACACCATATATTTT.